The 24 T cell receptor beta chains given below trace back to one sample, sequenced in a study of regulatory T cells in long-lasting Graves disease. Stated time point: persistent/refractory GD, antithyroid drugs over 5 years with positive TRAb. PBMC-derived RNA was used for the TCR library. Building the TCR beta libraries relied on iRepertoire HTBI primers, and CDR3 regions underwent Arm-PCR. TCRdb ran MiXCR on the multiplex PCR reads and lists one entry per CDR3 protein. The sample includes roughly 500,000 distinct CDR3 sequences, about a fifth of them seen just once. The sample consisted of peripheral blood mononuclear cells (PBMCs), taken when the disease was refractory, from a patient treated with antithyroid drugs. The receptors were gathered from a female donor with Graves disease.

This clonotype was recorded many times. This chain links TRBV28 with TRBJ2-7; 8 nucleotides match TRBD1. The junction had 5 bases not matched to a gene; V was cut back by 0 bases and J by 1 base. The germline gives CDR1 MDHEN, CDR2 SYDVKM. The CDR3 totals 16 residues. Here the CDR3 reads CASSLWAGGPSYEQYF. CDR3 nucleotide sequence: TGTGCCAGCAGTTTATGGGCAGGGGGCCCATCCTACGAGCAGTACTTC.

This clonotype was recorded many times. The chain joins TRBV28 to TRBJ2-2; D remains unclear. The CDR3 extends over 18 amino acids. The germline V and J ends were trimmed by 5 bases and 2 bases, with 21 bases remaining between them. Germline V CDR1 and CDR2: MDHEN, SYDVKM. For the CDR3, the DNA is TGTGCCAGCAGTCCTCCGCTCGCCGGCCCACAAAACACCGGGGAGCTGTTTTTT. This codes for CASSPPLAGPQNTGELFF. Combining the CDR3 with reference TRBV28 and TRBJ2-2 gives the whole variable domain DVKVTQSSRYLVKRTGEKVFLECVQDMDHENMFWYRQDPGLGLRLIYFSYDVKMKEKGDIPEGYSVSREKKERFSLILESASTNQTSMYLCASSPPLAGPQNTGELFFGEGSRLTVL.

The chain joins TRBV20-1 to TRBJ2-1, with 8 bases identical to TRBD1. The ends lost 5 bases at V and 2 bases at J; junction bases unmatched: 8. The CDR3 is 15 amino acids. The germline gives CDR1 DFQATT, CDR2 SNEGSKA (reference sequence). The CDR3 DNA reads TGCAGTGCTGCGGACAACAGGGGGACCTACAATGAGCAGTTCTTC. Residues: CSAADNRGTYNEQFF.

This clonotype showed up many times. Here the CDR3 reads CASSLALGQIDEQYF. In DNA form, the CDR3 reads TGTGCCAGCAGCTTGGCGCTCGGACAGATCGACGAGCAGTACTTC. The rearrangement links TRBV7-9 to TRBJ2-7; D might be TRBD1 (6 bases). Germline assignment: CDR1 SEHNR and CDR2 FQNEAQ (reference sequence). V lost 3 bases and J 5 bases, leaving 17 bases between the germline ends. This CDR3 has 15 amino acids.

The V call is TRBV30, the J call TRBJ2-7; D possibly matches TRBD1 or TRBD2 (6 bases each). CDR1 and CDR2 from the germline V gene are GTSNPN and SVGIG (reference sequence). The CDR3 consists of 15 residues. V shed 4 bases and J shed 0 bases, with 16 bases lying between them. CDR3 DNA sequence: TGTGCCTGGAAAAGTGAAGGGGGGATCTCCTACGAGCAGTACTTC. Protein product: CAWKSEGGISYEQYF.

This clonotype has ten or more counts. CDR3 region: CASSEILAGESEQYF. The DNA for the CDR3 is TGTGCCAGCAGTGAGATACTAGCGGGAGAATCCGAGCAGTACTTC. The V gene is TRBV2, the J gene TRBJ2-7; TRBD2 aligns across 11 bases. This CDR3 is built from 15 residues. V shed 3 bases, J shed 6 bases, and the junction held 7 bases outside the gene matches. Per the germline V gene, CDR1 is SNHLY and CDR2 is FYNNEI.

This clonotype was detected only a few times. The rearrangement uses TRBV12-3 or TRBV12-4 and TRBJ2-3; D unresolved. V dropped 0 bases and J dropped 0 bases, with 13 bases sitting between them. The CDR3 consists of 17 residues. DNA for the CDR3: TGTGCCAGCAGTTTAGCCCTCCGGTCCCCAAGCACAGATACGCAGTATTTT. Protein sequence: CASSLALRSPSTDTQYF.

This clonotype was found many times. The chain has TRBV11-2 and TRBJ1-1, with D unclear. The germline V gene has CDR1 SGHAT and CDR2 FQNNGV. This CDR3 has 15 residues. The V end lost 4 bases, the J end lost 0 bases, and 12 bases lay between the germline ends. Here the CDR3 reads CASSYTGAMNTEAFF. The CDR3 nucleotides are TGTGCCAGCAGCTACACCGGCGCCATGAACACTGAAGCTTTCTTT.

This clonotype was found many times. Written as DNA, the CDR3 is TGTGCCAGCAGTGTAGAAAGGGACCGGGCCAGCGGGGAGCTGTTTTTT. Protein sequence: CASSVERDRASGELFF. The gene calls are TRBV2 and TRBJ2-2; tentatively, D is TRBD1 or TRBD2 (5 bases each). Germline V gene data show CDR1 as SNHLY and CDR2 as FYNNEI. V dropped 4 bases and J dropped 7 bases, with 19 bases sitting between them. CDR3 length: 16 amino acids.

This clonotype was picked up a small number of times. The chain carries TRBV7-2 and TRBJ1-6, with TRBD1 as a possible D gene (5 bases). V was shortened by 1 base and J by 10 bases, with 17 bases between the two germline ends. CDR3 length: 16 residues. CDR1 SGHTA and CDR2 FQGNSA come from the germline V gene. CDR3 amino acids: CASSLGGRGIRSPLHF. DNA for the CDR3: TGTGCCAGCAGCTTAGGGGGGAGGGGTATTCGGTCACCCCTCCACTTT.

The table lists this clonotype with a few counts. As DNA, the CDR3 is TGTGCCAGTAGTCCAAAGGGTTCAGGCAGGAACACTGAAGCTTTCTTT. It is translated as CASSPKGSGRNTEAFF. The rearrangement links TRBV19 to TRBJ1-1; D call uncertain. Trimming stripped 5 bases from V and 1 base from J, with 17 bases between. There are 16 residues in the CDR3. Germline V gene lookup returns CDR1 LNHDA and CDR2 SQIVND (reference sequence). Complete variable domain (other parts from reference TRBV19 and TRBJ1-1): DGGITQSPKYLFRKEGQNVTLSCEQNLNHDAMYWYRQDPGQGLRLIYYSQIVNDFQKGDIAEGYSVSREKKESFPLTVTSAQKNPTAFYLCASSPKGSGRNTEAFFGQGTRLTVV.

This clonotype was seen many times. The chain combines TRBV7-2 with TRBJ1-6; D is possibly TRBD1 (5 bases). Trimming cost V 1 base and J 8 bases, with 9 bases left between them. In germline, CDR1 is SGHTA, CDR2 FQGNSA. The CDR3 consists of 14 residues. The CDR3 DNA reads as TGTGCCAGCAGCTTAGGTACAGGCTATTCACCCCTCCACTTT. Encoded protein: CASSLGTGYSPLHF.

This clonotype has at least ten counts. V gene TRBV30 combines with J gene TRBJ2-7; 9 bases map to TRBD2. Germline V lookup: CDR1 GTSNPN, CDR2 SVGIG (reference sequence). The CDR3 is made up of 14 amino acids. Unmatched junction bases numbered 9, after V lost 3 bases and J lost 6 bases. The CDR3 loop is CAWSKGGRALEQYF. The CDR3 DNA sequence: TGTGCCTGGAGCAAGGGCGGGAGGGCCCTCGAGCAGTACTTC.

There are many counts of this clonotype. This rearrangement joins TRBV2 to TRBJ2-1; unclear D gene. Trimming stripped 6 bases from V and 7 bases from J, with 13 bases between. This CDR3 contains 13 residues. In germline, CDR1 is SNHLY, CDR2 FYNNEI. The CDR3 DNA is TGTGCCAGCAGCTTAGGGTTAAGGAATGAGCAGTTCTTC. It is translated as CASSLGLRNEQFF.

This clonotype was counted a single time. V usage is TRBV6-5 and J usage is TRBJ2-3; 12 nucleotides line up with TRBD2. The germline gives CDR1 MNHEY, CDR2 SVGAGI. The CDR3 is made up of 18 amino acids. The J segment lost 2 bases and the V segment lost 2 bases, leaving 8 bases of the junction unmatched. The CDR3 sequence: CASSYVLAGGPYTDTQYF. DNA for the CDR3: TGTGCCAGCAGTTACGTCCTAGCGGGAGGGCCTTACACAGATACGCAGTATTTT.

There are many counts of this clonotype. CDR3 nucleotide sequence: TGTGCCAGCAGTAGGGGGACAGTCATCCCCAATGGCTACACCTTC. Protein sequence: CASSRGTVIPNGYTF. The gene calls are TRBV12-3 or TRBV12-4 and TRBJ1-2, with TRBD1 identical over 7 bases. Trimming took 5 bases from V and 6 from J; bases not matched to a gene: 12. CDR3 length: 15 residues.

The chain employs TRBV15 and TRBJ2-7; D unclear. Trimming removed 0 bases at V and 3 bases at J, with 12 bases between. Germline loops: CDR1 LNHNV, CDR2 YYDKDF (reference sequence). The CDR3 is made up of 15 amino acids. The CDR3 reads CATSRDRLRVYEQYF. The DNA for the CDR3 is TGTGCCACCAGCAGAGATCGGCTCCGGGTCTACGAGCAGTACTTC.

This clonotype was seen ten or more times. This chain joins TRBV6-2 or TRBV6-3 and TRBJ1-1, with D unresolved. Germline CDR1 is MNHEY and CDR2 is SVGEGT. The V end was cut by 6 bases, the J end by 2 bases, with 10 bases between. The CDR3 length is 13 residues. The CDR3 sequence: CASSVGSNTEAFF. Here the CDR3 DNA reads TGTGCCAGCAGCGTCGGGTCAAACACTGAAGCTTTCTTT.

The J gene is TRBJ2-5, the V gene TRBV10-1, with D possibly matching TRBD2 (6 bases). Germline V gene lookup returns CDR1 WNHNN and CDR2 SYGVQD (reference sequence). This CDR3 has 14 residues. The V and J ends lost 3 bases and 7 bases respectively, with 15 bases between them. CDR3 residues: CASSDGGSDGTQYF. The CDR3 DNA reads as TGCGCCAGCAGTGATGGAGGGAGTGATGGGACCCAGTACTTC.

This clonotype was seen only a few times. The chain carries TRBV11-2 and TRBJ1-5; D is perhaps TRBD1 (5 bases). Germline CDR1 and CDR2: SGHAT and FQNNGV. The CDR3 is made up of 16 amino acids. The V end lost 4 bases, the J end lost 3 bases, and 16 bases lay between the germline ends. The CDR3 DNA is TGTGCCAGCAGCTCGTATGGAGGGGCTCCCAATCAGCCCCAGCATTTT. Encoded protein: CASSSYGGAPNQPQHF.

This clonotype was counted many times. The chain combines TRBV6-1 with TRBJ1-2; TRBD1 aligns across 7 bases. V shed 6 bases and J 7 bases; nucleotides not matched to a gene: 11. Germline CDR1 reads MNHNS; CDR2 reads SASEGT. This CDR3 has 14 residues. Written as DNA, the CDR3 is TGTGCCAGCAGCCGAACAGGGGACGCTTCTGGCTACACCTTC. This translates into CASSRTGDASGYTF.

This clonotype occurred many times. The chain employs TRBV2 and TRBJ1-1; 7 bases are a match to TRBD1. Trimming at V came to 5 bases and at J to 0 bases, leaving 6 bases not matched to a gene. Germline lookup yields CDR1 SNHLY and CDR2 FYNNEI. This CDR3 comprises 15 residues. The CDR3 DNA reads TGTGCCAGCAGTCTGGGACAGAATCTGAACACTGAAGCTTTCTTT. Encoded protein: CASSLGQNLNTEAFF.

The sample holds a few counts of this clonotype. The V gene is TRBV20-1, the J gene TRBJ2-7; no reliable D call. The length of the CDR3 is 12 residues. With 3 bases removed from V and 6 bases from J, the gap between germline ends came to 12 bases. Germline-derived CDR1 and CDR2 are DFQATT and SNEGSKA (reference sequence). The CDR3 bases are TGCAGTGCTAGGACGGCAAACTCCGAGCAGTACTTC. This encodes CSARTANSEQYF.

This clonotype was observed at least ten times. The chain employs TRBV11-2 and TRBJ2-5; D is possibly TRBD2 (6 bases). The CDR3 extends over 15 amino acids. Germline V gene lookup returns CDR1 SGHAT and CDR2 FQNNGV. The ends were cut back, 3 bases at V and 1 base at J, with 12 bases in the middle. DNA of the CDR3: TGTGCCAGCAGCTTTTTTTGGGGACTCCAAGAGACCCAGTACTTC. Amino acid sequence: CASSFFWGLQETQYF.